The 28 T cell receptor beta chains listed next were all sequenced from one sample in a study of control samples from healthy donors and cancer patients. Assay used: immunoSEQ multiplex PCR; TCRdb lists only in-frame clones, some missing. In the table there are about 38,000 clones, around 83% of which are singletons. The sequencing sample was made of PBMCs. Source of these receptors: a woman aged 55-70 years with lung cancer.

This chain joins TRBV7-8 and TRBJ1-5; the D is unclear. The CDR3 is 14 amino acids. The germline V gene encodes CDR1 SGHVS and CDR2 FQNEAQ. V lost 5 bases, J lost 3 bases, and 11 bases lay in between. The CDR3 sequence: CASSLSGLNQPQHF. The CDR3 DNA follows: TGTGCCAGCAGCCTATCCGGGCTCAATCAGCCCCAGCATTTT.

This chain connects TRBV9 to TRBJ1-4; D might be TRBD1 (5 bases). Germline V CDR1 and CDR2: SGDLS, YYNGEE. V gave up 6 bases and J gave up 5 bases, with 14 bases separating them. CDR3 size: 14 residues. The CDR3 loop is CASTYGDHNEKLFF. The CDR3 region has the DNA TGTGCCAGCACTTACGGGGACCACAATGAAAAACTGTTTTTT.

This chain joins TRBV7-2 and TRBJ2-1, with a weak D call TRBD1 (6 bases). The length of the CDR3 is 15 residues. V lost 7 bases and J 0 bases, leaving 13 bases between the germline ends. Germline-derived CDR1 and CDR2 are SGHTA and FQGNSA. CDR3 amino acids: CASTPTGSSYNEQFF. CDR3 bases: TGTGCCAGCACCCCGACAGGCAGCTCCTACAATGAGCAGTTCTTC. Supplemented by reference TRBV7-2 and TRBJ2-1, the full variable domain reads GAGVSQSPSNKVTEKGKDVELRCDPISGHTALYWYRQSLGQGLEFLIYFQGNSAPDKSGLPSDRFSAERTGGSVSTLTIQRTQQEDSAVYLCASTPTGSSYNEQFFGPGTRLTVL.

The rearrangement uses TRBV18 and TRBJ2-3, with TRBD2 identical over 7 bases. The germline gives CDR1 KGHSH, CDR2 LQKENI. Losses at the gene ends were 4 bases for V and 6 bases for J; bases not matched to a gene: 7. The CDR3 length is 14 residues. The CDR3 loop reads CASSLAGVRDTQYF. In nucleotides, the CDR3 is TGTGCCAGCTCACTGGCGGGGGTACGGGATACGCAGTATTTT.

The V gene is TRBV12-3 or TRBV12-4, the J gene TRBJ1-2; D not certain. The CDR3 has 12 residues. V was trimmed by 4 bases and J by 3 bases, leaving 6 bases between them. The CDR3 DNA reads TGTGCCAGCAGTTCATCAGACTATGGCTACACCTTC. This codes for CASSSSDYGYTF.

The gene calls are TRBV19 and TRBJ1-6; D is perhaps TRBD1 (5 bases). CDR1 LNHDA and CDR2 SQIVND come from the germline V gene (reference sequence). This CDR3 is 16 amino acids long. V gave up 3 bases and J gave up 8 bases, with 17 bases separating them. The CDR3 nucleotides are TGTGCCAGTAGTATTCTGAGCGGGACGGGGGATTCACCCCTCCACTTT. It specifies CASSILSGTGDSPLHF.

This chain connects TRBV11-2 to TRBJ2-2; 9 bases match TRBD1. The CDR3 runs 15 residues. Losses at the gene ends were 4 bases for V and 6 bases for J; bases not matched to a gene: 6. Germline V gene sequence: CDR1 SGHAT, CDR2 FQNNGV. In nucleotides, the CDR3 is TGTGCCAGCAGCTCCAACAGGGGGCGGGCCGGGGAGCTGTTTTTT. This gives the protein CASSSNRGRAGELFF. The variable domain in full, completed from reference TRBV11-2 and TRBJ2-2, reads EAGVAQSPRYKIIEKRQSVAFWCNPISGHATLYWYQQILGQGPKLLIQFQNNGVVDDSQLPKDRFSAERLKGVDSTLKIQPAKLEDSAVYLCASSSNRGRAGELFFGEGSRLTVL.

The rearrangement joins TRBV7-3 to TRBJ2-1; tentative D call: TRBD1 (8 bases). Per the germline V gene, CDR1 is SGHTA and CDR2 is FQGTGA. V gave up 6 bases and J gave up 4 bases, with 16 bases separating them. This CDR3 is built from 15 residues. The CDR3 nucleotides are TGTGCCAGCAGTCAGGGGGCTAGCGGTTACAATGAGCAGTTCTTC. Protein sequence: CASSQGASGYNEQFF. The whole variable domain, remainder taken from reference TRBV7-3 and TRBJ2-1, is GAGVSQTPSNKVTEKGKYVELRCDPISGHTALYWYRQSLGQGPEFLIYFQGTGAADDSGLPNDRFFAVRPEGSVSTLKIQRTERGDSAVYLCASSQGASGYNEQFFGPGTRLTVL.

The V and J genes are TRBV30 and TRBJ2-3; 8 bases align to TRBD2. CDR1 and CDR2 from the germline V gene are GTSNPN and SVGIG (reference sequence). V lost 0 bases and J lost 0; bases outside the gene matches: 2. This CDR3 comprises 15 residues. As DNA, the CDR3 is TGTGCCTGGAGTGTAACGGGAGGGAGCACAGATACGCAGTATTTT. Translated, it gives CAWSVTGGSTDTQYF.

This clone turned up a few times. The chain carries TRBV7-2 and TRBJ2-7; either TRBD1 or TRBD2 may fit D (6 bases each). The CDR3 runs 13 residues. V shed 5 bases and J shed 3 bases, with 11 bases lying between them. The germline V gene encodes CDR1 SGHTA and CDR2 FQGNSA. CDR3 in DNA: TGTGCCAGCAGCGGAGGGGGGCTCTACGAGCAGTACTTC. Its protein product is CASSGGGLYEQYF.

The J gene is TRBJ1-4, the V gene TRBV6-5; D ambiguous. Germline CDR1 and CDR2: MNHEY and SVGAGI. The CDR3 consists of 14 residues. V was trimmed by 6 bases and J by 0 bases, leaving 8 bases between them. The CDR3 is CASRRSSTNEKLFF. For the CDR3, the DNA is TGTGCCAGCAGGCGGTCGTCAACTAATGAAAAACTGTTTTTT.

This clone occurred once. The chain combines TRBV10-1 with TRBJ2-5, with D hard to call. The CDR3 has 14 residues. V shed 2 bases and J shed 2 bases, with 9 bases lying between them. Germline V gene sequence: CDR1 WNHNN, CDR2 SYGVQD (reference sequence). This CDR3 is CASSERANQETQYF. The CDR3, as DNA: TGCGCCAGCAGTGAGAGGGCAAATCAAGAGACCCAGTACTTC.

CDR3 in amino acids: CASSISSGRPGEQYF. CDR3 nucleotides: TGTGCCAGTAGTATCTCCAGCGGGAGGCCGGGGGAGCAGTACTTC. V and J are TRBV19 and TRBJ2-7, with TRBD2 matching over 9 bases. The CDR3 extends over 15 amino acids. J lost 7 bases, V lost 3 bases, and 10 bases had no gene match. Germline values: CDR1 LNHDA, CDR2 SQIVND (reference sequence).

In its sample, this clone was seen once. This chain connects TRBV30 to TRBJ1-1; weak D call: TRBD1 (5 bases). The germline V and J ends were trimmed by 6 bases and 1 base, with 18 bases remaining between them. CDR1 GTSNPN and CDR2 SVGIG come from the germline V gene (reference sequence). The CDR3 runs 15 residues. The CDR3 DNA reads as TGTGCCTGCCGAGCCTGGGGCCGGGAGAACACTGAAGCTTTCTTT. Protein product: CACRAWGRENTEAFF.

The chain links TRBV7-9 to TRBJ1-1; D ambiguous. Germline values: CDR1 SEHNR, CDR2 FQNEAQ (reference sequence). V gave up 5 bases and J gave up 3 bases, with 16 bases separating them. The CDR3 spans 15 residues. The DNA of the CDR3 is TGTGCCAGCAGCCTGGGCCGGCCCGGGGACACTGAAGCTTTCTTT. It codes for CASSLGRPGDTEAFF.

V usage is TRBV29-1 and J usage is TRBJ2-5; D is perhaps TRBD1 (5 bases). The CDR3 loop spans 12 amino acids. Trimming left V 7 bases short and J 0 bases short, with 9 bases between. In germline, CDR1 is SQVTM, CDR2 ANQGSEA. The DNA of the CDR3 is TGCAGCGCCGCGGACAACCAAGAGACCCAGTACTTC. Its protein product is CSAADNQETQYF.

This clone showed up just once. The CDR3 DNA reads TGTGCCACCGGGACTAGCGGGACCTACAATGAGCAGTTCTTC. Translation: CATGTSGTYNEQFF. V is TRBV10-3 and J is TRBJ2-1, with 13 bases identical to TRBD2. The CDR3 consists of 14 residues. V trimming: 10 bases; J trimming: 2 bases; junction bases outside the gene matches: 2. Looked up from germline, CDR1 is ENHRY and CDR2 is SYGVKD.

The chain recombines TRBV6-2 or TRBV6-3 with TRBJ1-2, with 7 bases fitting TRBD1. CDR1 MNHEY and CDR2 SVGEGT come from the germline V gene. This CDR3 has 18 residues. V lost 0 bases to trimming and J lost 5 bases; unmatched junction nucleotides: 15. The DNA for the CDR3 is TGTGCCAGCAGTTACTCGCACCAGCCGGGACAGAGAGGGTATGGCTACACCTTC. Amino acids: CASSYSHQPGQRGYGYTF.

The chain links TRBV30 to TRBJ1-6; D remains ambiguous. V was clipped by 4 bases and J by 8 bases, with 9 bases between them. CDR3 length equals 12 residues. Looked up from germline, CDR1 is GTSNPN and CDR2 is SVGIG (reference sequence). The DNA for the CDR3 is TGTGCCTGGATCATAAGGGATTCACCCCTCCACTTT. Protein sequence: CAWIIRDSPLHF. The full variable domain, with the rest looked up from reference TRBV30 and TRBJ1-6, is SQTIHQWPATLVQPVGSPLSLECTVEGTSNPNLYWYRQAAGRGLQLLFYSVGIGQISSEVPQNLSASRPQDRQFILSSKKLLLSDSGFYLCAWIIRDSPLHFGNGTRLTVT.

V is TRBV5-1 and J is TRBJ1-2; 7 nucleotides line up with TRBD1. With 5 bases clipped from V and 5 bases from J, the junction kept 9 bases outside the gene matches. The CDR3 loop spans 14 amino acids. From germline, CDR1 is SGHRS and CDR2 YFSETQ. The CDR3 sequence is CASRNLGQPYGYTF. DNA of the CDR3: TGCGCCAGCAGAAACCTGGGACAGCCTTATGGCTACACCTTC.

The chain has TRBV10-2 and TRBJ1-5; 7 bases agree with TRBD1. V lost 5 bases to trimming and J lost 7 bases; unmatched junction nucleotides: 5. The CDR3 extends over 13 amino acids. In germline, CDR1 is WSHSY, CDR2 SAAADI. The CDR3 coding sequence is TGCGCCAGCAGTTATGGACAGGCACAGCCCCAGCATTTT. This codes for CASSYGQAQPQHF.

The V call is TRBV5-1, the J call TRBJ2-1, with a possible D match to TRBD2 (5 bases). CDR3 size: 15 residues. Trimming shortened V by 6 bases and J by 1 base, and 14 bases separated the two germline ends. CDR1 is SGHRS and CDR2 is YFSETQ in the germline V gene. This CDR3 is CASTIDGISYNEQFF. The DNA of the CDR3 is TGCGCCAGCACCATCGACGGGATTTCCTACAATGAGCAGTTCTTC.

The chain has TRBV9 and TRBJ2-1; TRBD2 matches at 9 bases. Germline-derived CDR1 and CDR2 are SGDLS and YYNGEE. This CDR3 is built from 14 residues. Trimming cost V 0 bases and J 5 bases; bases outside gene matches: 0. The DNA for the CDR3 is TGTGCCAGCAGCGTAGGGACTAGCGACAATGAGCAGTTCTTC. Translation gives CASSVGTSDNEQFF.

The V and J genes are TRBV3-1 (or the pseudogene TRBV3-2) and TRBJ2-5; D is possibly TRBD2 (5 bases). V shed 1 base and J shed 7 bases, with 16 bases lying between them. Germline lookup yields CDR1 LGHDT and CDR2 YNNKEL (reference sequence). The CDR3 runs 15 residues. The CDR3 nucleotides are TGTGCCAGCAGCCAAGGGACTGGACCACGGGGGACCCAGTACTTC. It translates to CASSQGTGPRGTQYF.

V gene TRBV11-2 combines with J gene TRBJ2-1, with a tentative D call TRBD1 (5 bases). Germline assignment: CDR1 SGHAT and CDR2 FQNNGV. V was trimmed by 0 bases and J by 9 bases, leaving 6 bases between them. This CDR3 is 12 amino acids long. The CDR3: CASSLDQGEQFF. As DNA, the CDR3 is TGTGCCAGCAGCTTAGACCAGGGTGAGCAGTTCTTC.

In DNA, the CDR3 is TGTGCCAGCAGCTCCAGCGGGGGCCAAGAGACCCAGTACTTC. It specifies CASSSSGGQETQYF. The rearrangement joins TRBV11-2 to TRBJ2-5, with 8 bases identical to TRBD2. Trimming at V came to 4 bases and at J to 1 base, leaving 2 bases not matched to a gene. The CDR3 length is 14 residues. In germline, CDR1 is SGHAT, CDR2 FQNNGV.

The chain carries TRBV3-1 (or the pseudogene TRBV3-2) and TRBJ2-2; D gene unclear. Trimming took off 4 bases at V and 1 base at J, with 10 bases between the two ends. CDR3 size: 15 residues. CDR1 is LGHDT and CDR2 is YNNKEL in the germline V gene (reference sequence). The CDR3 DNA reads as TGTGCCAGCAGCCCCTTTTATTGGAACACCGGGGAGCTGTTTTTT. It codes for CASSPFYWNTGELFF.

About this clone itself: The sample carries other DNA sequences with the same CDR3. The chain has TRBV4-2 and TRBJ2-3; D ambiguous. Germline V gene sequence: CDR1 LGHNA, CDR2 YNFKEQ. V shed 0 bases and J shed 2 bases, with 9 bases lying between them. The CDR3 covers 15 residues. The CDR3 region is CASSQDFRVTDTQYF. The DNA for the CDR3 is TGTGCCAGCAGCCAAGATTTTCGGGTCACAGATACGCAGTATTTT.